These 11 T cell receptor beta chains came from one sample sequenced in a study of CD8 T cells in Susac syndrome. RNA totalling roughly 0.45 to 1 ug underwent reverse transcription with random hexamers. TCRdb analysed the immunoSEQ multiplex PCR reads with MiXCR anew, one entry per CDR3 protein. The data show 55,000 to 80,000 distinct CDR3 sequences, 85% to 95% seen once. The sequenced sample consisted of CD4+ T cells from PBMCs. The receptors stem from a human donor with Susac syndrome.

The chain combines TRBV24-1 with TRBJ2-7; 10 nucleotides line up with TRBD1. The CDR3 runs to 14 residues. J was trimmed by 5 bases and V by 4 bases; bases with no gene match: 4. Germline-derived CDR1 and CDR2 are KGHDR and SFDVKD. The CDR3 region has the DNA TGTGCCACCAGTGACCCGGGACAGGGGAACGAGCAGTACTTC. The encoded protein is CATSDPGQGNEQYF.

J is TRBJ2-2 and V is TRBV20-1; TRBD1 aligns across 8 bases. J was trimmed by 5 bases and V by 6 bases; bases with no gene match: 8. The CDR3 consists of 14 residues. Germline values: CDR1 DFQATT, CDR2 SNEGSKA (reference sequence). This CDR3 is CSARQGFSTGELFF. DNA of the CDR3: TGCAGTGCCCGACAGGGGTTTTCTACCGGGGAGCTGTTTTTT.

The V gene is TRBV28, the J gene TRBJ2-1, with a possible D match to TRBD1 (6 bases). V was clipped by 4 bases and J by 0 bases, with 22 bases between them. This CDR3 contains 19 residues. Germline V gives CDR1 MDHEN, CDR2 SYDVKM. The CDR3 DNA reads TGTGCCAGCAGTTCATTCGCCACGGGACAAGTAGGCTCCTACAATGAGCAGTTCTTC. Residues: CASSSFATGQVGSYNEQFF.

This chain links TRBV5-1 with TRBJ2-6; D unresolved. The CDR3 runs to 17 residues. Trimming shortened V by 0 bases and J by 0 bases, and 10 bases separated the two germline ends. Germline V lookup: CDR1 SGHRS, CDR2 YFSETQ. The CDR3 bases are TGCGCCAGCAGCTTGGAACTGGTGTACTCTGGGGCCAACGTCCTGACTTTC. Protein: CASSLELVYSGANVLTF.

V and J are TRBV29-1 and TRBJ1-1; D not certain. Germline loops: CDR1 SQVTM, CDR2 ANQGSEA. Trimming cost V 3 bases and J 0 bases, with 8 bases left between them. This CDR3 is 13 amino acids long. This CDR3 reads CSVDGRMNTEAFF. The CDR3 coding sequence is TGCAGCGTTGATGGTAGGATGAACACTGAAGCTTTCTTT.

Worth noting for this clonotype: At one boundary the junction diverges from the germline segment, which might be a read error. V gene TRBV11-1 combines with J gene TRBJ2-5, with 10 bases that match TRBD1. Germline lookup yields CDR1 SGHAT and CDR2 FQDESV (reference sequence). The CDR3 sequence is 17 residues long. The DNA for the CDR3 is TGTGCCAGCAGCTTACTGCTGGGACAGGGGTACCAAGAGACCCAATACTTC. It encodes CASSLLLGQGYQETQYF.

This sequence joins TRBV7-9 and TRBJ1-1, with a possible D match to TRBD1 (6 bases). Trimming took off 6 bases at V and 1 base at J, with 9 bases between the two ends. Germline CDR1 reads SEHNR; CDR2 reads FQNEAQ (reference sequence). This CDR3 spans 13 amino acids. The CDR3 region is CASRETGNTEAFF. In nucleotides, the CDR3 is TGTGCCAGCAGAGAGACAGGGAACACTGAAGCTTTCTTT.

The chain joins TRBV20-1 to TRBJ1-4; TRBD1 is a possible D gene (5 bases). The CDR3 loop spans 13 amino acids. Germline V gene sequence: CDR1 DFQATT, CDR2 SNEGSKA (reference sequence). V was clipped by 5 bases and J by 4 bases, with 11 bases between them. The CDR3 DNA follows: TGCAGTGCTCCCCAGGGTTATAATGAAAAACTGTTTTTT. It yields the protein CSAPQGYNEKLFF.

This clonotype was observed a handful of times. This chain connects TRBV7-2 to TRBJ1-1; D remains ambiguous. The CDR3 is made up of 13 amino acids. Per germline, CDR1 SGHTA and CDR2 FQGNSA. V lost 1 base and J lost 2, with 5 bases in between. This CDR3 reads CASSLVVNTEAFF. In nucleotides, the CDR3 is TGTGCCAGCAGCTTAGTGGTAAACACTGAAGCTTTCTTT.

This chain joins TRBV3-1 and TRBJ2-3; no clear D gene. From germline, CDR1 is LGHDT and CDR2 YNNKEL (reference sequence). The CDR3 length is 13 residues. Trimming pared 0 bases from V and 11 bases from J, leaving 12 bases between. The CDR3 DNA reads as TGTGCCAGCAGCCAAGAAGTCGTCCGAAGGCAGTATTTT. Encoded protein: CASSQEVVRRQYF.

The chain employs TRBV7-8 and TRBJ2-5; 8 positions match TRBD2. CDR1 SGHVS and CDR2 FQNEAQ come from the germline V gene. The CDR3 loop spans 16 amino acids. Trimming cost V 1 base and J 5 bases; bases outside gene matches: 9. CDR3 DNA: TGTGCCAGCAGCTTAGGACGGGGGGGGGATCGCGAGACCCAGTACTTC. The encoded protein is CASSLGRGGDRETQYF.